This T cell receptor beta chain was recovered during a study of CD8 T cells in Susac syndrome. TCR beta sequencing covered blood CD8+ and CD4+ T cells. Negative isolation was applied to CD8+ and CD4+ T cells, and FACS enrichment was applied to TEMRA cells. A remark on this clonotype: The target antigen is unknown.

Per the germline V gene, CDR1 is LGHNA and CDR2 is YNFKEQ. CDR3 length: 16 residues. The V end lost 4 bases, the J end lost 4 bases, and 17 bases lay between the germline ends. Whole-study findings and limits: It was acknowledged by the study that relatively few individuals were included in its TCR sequencing and HLA analysis.

cDNA came from around 0.5 to 1 ug RNA primed by random hexamers. An immunoSEQ multiplex PCR generated amplified TCR beta CDR3 products spanning 54 Vbeta and 13 Jbeta. MiXCR was run by TCRdb on the immunoSEQ multiplex PCR reads, yielding one entry per CDR3 protein. The sample lists 95,000 to 150,000 distinct CDR3 sequences; less than 95% were seen once. This TCR came from a human donor in good health. The J gene is TRBJ1-3, the V gene TRBV4-2; no reliable D call. Sample: CD4+ T cells from PBMCs. CDR3 sequence (DNA): TGTGCCAGCAGCCCTTCTTTCTCGGGCCAGGGAAACACCATATATTTT. It codes for CASSPSFSGQGNTIYF.